The rows below give T cell receptor beta chains drawn from one sample of a study of blood T cell repertoires in COVID-19. TCRdb's copy holds only in-frame clones and misses some; the assay was immunoSEQ multiplex PCR. Among approximately 89,000 clones listed, approximately 92% were seen once. Sequencing was carried out using peripheral blood. The origin of the receptors is a woman in her fifties or sixties with active COVID-19. The CDR3 runs from the conserved cysteine through the conserved F or W. The D gene is left open where the match is weak. Not every row has a clone size; where given, it reads once, few, many or a size class.

v_call: TRBV10-1; clone_size: NA; j_call: TRBJ2-2; d_call: NA; cdr3_aa: CASSLQGNTGELFF; cdr3_nt: TGCGCCAGCAGTCTACAGGGGAACACCGGGGAGCTGTTTTTT
v_call: TRBV6-1; clone_size: NA; j_call: TRBJ1-1; d_call: TRBD1; cdr3_aa: CASSATGLYMNTEAFF; cdr3_nt: TGTGCCAGCAGTGCGACAGGGCTGTATATGAACACTGAAGCTTTCTTT
v_call: TRBV7-3; clone_size: NA; j_call: TRBJ2-1; d_call: TRBD2; cdr3_aa: CASSLRPSGSWGNEQFF; cdr3_nt: TGTGCCAGCAGCTTAAGGCCTAGCGGGAGTTGGGGGAATGAGCAGTTCTTC
v_call: TRBV4-1; clone_size: NA; j_call: TRBJ2-5; d_call: TRBD2; cdr3_aa: CASSPGTSGQETQYF; cdr3_nt: TGCGCCAGCAGCCCGGGGACTAGCGGGCAAGAGACCCAGTACTTC
v_call: TRBV11-2; clone_size: NA; j_call: TRBJ2-7; d_call: TRBD1; cdr3_aa: CASSLGGTGVNEQYF; cdr3_nt: TGTGCCAGCAGCTTAGGTGGGACAGGGGTAAACGAGCAGTACTTC
v_call: TRBV27; clone_size: NA; j_call: TRBJ1-3; d_call: NA; cdr3_aa: CAGVPTSSGNTIYF; cdr3_nt: TGTGCCGGAGTACCAACGAGCTCTGGAAACACCATATATTTT
v_call: TRBV10-2; clone_size: NA; j_call: TRBJ2-1; d_call: TRBD2; cdr3_aa: CASSEVAGVFYNEQFF; cdr3_nt: TGCGCCAGCAGTGAGGTAGCGGGGGTTTTTTACAATGAGCAGTTCTTC
v_call: TRBV7-6; clone_size: NA; j_call: TRBJ1-3; d_call: NA; cdr3_aa: CASSLGMGGSGNTIYF; cdr3_nt: TGTGCCAGCAGTCTAGGGATGGGGGGCTCTGGAAACACCATATATTTT
v_call: TRBV10-3; clone_size: NA; j_call: TRBJ2-7; d_call: NA; cdr3_aa: CAISERLAETYEQYF; cdr3_nt: TGTGCCATCAGTGAGAGGTTAGCGGAAACCTACGAGCAGTACTTC
v_call: TRBV6-5; clone_size: once; j_call: TRBJ1-5; d_call: NA; cdr3_aa: CASTQKGDQPQHF; cdr3_nt: TGTGCCAGCACCCAAAAGGGGGATCAGCCCCAGCATTTT
v_call: TRBV11-3; clone_size: NA; j_call: TRBJ2-1; d_call: TRBD1; cdr3_aa: CASSFSGGRDEQFF; cdr3_nt: TGTGCCAGCAGCTTTTCAGGGGGTAGGGATGAGCAGTTCTTC
v_call: TRBV28; clone_size: NA; j_call: TRBJ2-7; d_call: TRBD1; cdr3_aa: CASSLGAGGVLYSYEQYF; cdr3_nt: TGTGCCAGCAGTTTGGGAGCAGGGGGCGTCCTTTACTCCTACGAGCAGTACTTC
v_call: TRBV28; clone_size: NA; j_call: TRBJ2-5; d_call: TRBD2; cdr3_aa: CASSRGLAGIQETQYF; cdr3_nt: TGTGCCAGCAGCCGAGGACTAGCGGGGATCCAAGAGACCCAGTACTTC